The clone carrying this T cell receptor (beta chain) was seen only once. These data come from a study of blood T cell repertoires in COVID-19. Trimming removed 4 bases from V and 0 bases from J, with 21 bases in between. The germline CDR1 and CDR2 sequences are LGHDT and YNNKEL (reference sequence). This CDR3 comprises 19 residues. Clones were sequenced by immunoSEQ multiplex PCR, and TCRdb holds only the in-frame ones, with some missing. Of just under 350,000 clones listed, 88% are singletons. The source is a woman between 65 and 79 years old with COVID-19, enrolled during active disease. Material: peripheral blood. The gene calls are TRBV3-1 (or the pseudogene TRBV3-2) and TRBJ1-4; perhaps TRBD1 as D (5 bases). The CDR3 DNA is TGTGCCAGCAGCCTCTCCCGGCACAGGTCATCTGCAACTAATGAAAAACTGTTTTTT. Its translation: CASSLSRHRSSATNEKLFF.